Given below is one TCR beta chain in context. Its antigen is not known. Germline V gives CDR1 SGHDT, CDR2 YYEEEE. V was cut by 4 bases and J by 5 bases, with 8 bases left in between. The CDR3 consists of 12 residues. This entry belongs to a study of T cell repertoires in cytomegalovirus infection. Using its own MiXCR run on the reads, TCRdb lists one record per CDR3 protein. The sample consists of 340,000 or so distinct CDR3 sequences, approximately 25% of them appearing once. This chain connects TRBV5-6 to TRBJ2-3; no clear D. The receptor was derived from a human donor in good health (CMV status not recorded). Some clones in this sample may be carry-over from other donors' samples. Specimen: cultured PBMCs, collected from culture after CMV antigen stimulation. This chain's CDR3 is CASSQRGDTQYF. In DNA form, the CDR3 reads TGTGCCAGCAGCCAGCGCGGAGATACGCAGTATTTT. The whole variable domain, remainder taken from reference TRBV5-6 and TRBJ2-3, is DAGVTQSPTHLIKTRGQQVTLRCSPKSGHDTVSWYQQALGQGPQFIFQYYEEEERQRGNFPDRFSGHQFPNYSSELNVNALLLGDSALYLCASSQRGDTQYFGPGTRLTVL.